The 30 T cell receptor beta chains below were found in one sample sequenced in a study of blood T cell repertoires in COVID-19 (dated by TCRdb to about 2020). The method was the immunoSEQ multiplex PCR assay. Imported from immuneACCESS, the table was reduced by TCRdb to in-frame sequences with V and J called. These copies leave out some clones; in studies compared against another copy, an unresolved V gene accounts for under half, and the cause of the remainder is not known. This sample comprises approximately 120,000 clones, around four fifths of them detected only once. 20% to 30% of the sample is taken by the ten largest. Source material: peripheral blood. The receptors were gathered from a human donor in a cohort sampled during active COVID-19.

The J gene is TRBJ2-3, the V gene TRBV5-1; 7 nucleotides line up with TRBD2. Germline V gene sequence: CDR1 SGHRS, CDR2 YFSETQ. Unmatched junction bases numbered 15, after V lost 3 bases and J lost 2 bases. The CDR3 loop spans 18 amino acids. Here the CDR3 reads CASSSAWGEGINTDTQYF. DNA for the CDR3: TGCGCCAGCAGCTCCGCCTGGGGGGAGGGCATTAACACAGATACGCAGTATTTT.

V gene TRBV14 combines with J gene TRBJ2-7; weak D call: TRBD2 (5 bases). CDR3 length: 16 residues. Per the germline V gene, CDR1 is SGHDN and CDR2 is FVKESK. V lost 3 bases, J lost 4 bases, and 19 bases lay in between. CDR3 loop: CASSHGGNIGMYEQYF. In DNA form, the CDR3 reads TGTGCCAGCAGCCACGGAGGAAATATTGGGATGTACGAGCAGTACTTC.

V usage is TRBV19 and J usage is TRBJ1-2; 7 nucleotides agree with TRBD1. The CDR3 sequence is 14 residues long. V was pared by 6 bases and J by 0 bases, with 4 bases of the junction left unmatched. Germline assignment: CDR1 LNHDA and CDR2 SQIVND (reference sequence). CDR3 nucleotides: TGTGCCAGTAGGCAAGGGGGCTCTAACTATGGCTACACCTTC. Protein: CASRQGGSNYGYTF.

Only one count was recorded for this clone. The chain carries TRBV20-1 and TRBJ2-1, with D possibly matching TRBD1 (5 bases). CDR3 length: 15 residues. The V gene lost 3 bases and the J gene lost 6 bases, with 18 bases spanning the gap. CDR1 is DFQATT and CDR2 is SNEGSKA in the germline V gene (reference sequence). CDR3 residues: CSASEPKGQSNEQFF. CDR3 DNA: TGCAGTGCTAGTGAACCAAAGGGGCAGAGCAATGAGCAGTTCTTC.

This chain uses TRBV7-9 with TRBJ2-1; 10 bases map to TRBD1. The germline CDR1 and CDR2 sequences are SEHNR and FQNEAQ (reference sequence). After removal of 1 base from V and 8 bases from J, the junction contained 5 bases not matched to a gene. The CDR3 covers 15 residues. Written as DNA, the CDR3 is TGTGCCAGCAGCTTAGACAGACAGGGGGCTTATGAGCAGTTCTTC. It encodes CASSLDRQGAYEQFF.

This clone was detected only once. The chain couples TRBV27 to TRBJ1-4; 10 bases are shared with TRBD1. With V trimmed by 8 bases and J by 8 bases, 11 bases remained unmatched. The CDR3 consists of 15 residues. Looked up from germline, CDR1 is MNHEY and CDR2 is SMNVEV (reference sequence). The CDR3 bases are TGTGCCAGCGCGGGTACCGGGACAGGGGAGGAAAAACTGTTTTTT. This gives the protein CASAGTGTGEEKLFF.

The V gene is TRBV5-1, the J gene TRBJ2-3; 10 bases match TRBD1. This CDR3 has 15 amino acids. The J segment lost 4 bases and the V segment lost 3 bases, leaving 5 bases of the junction unmatched. Germline V gives CDR1 SGHRS, CDR2 YFSETQ. The CDR3 region is CASSWATGGSDTQYF. CDR3 coding DNA: TGCGCCAGCAGCTGGGCGACAGGGGGCTCAGATACGCAGTATTTT.

This sequence joins TRBV28 and TRBJ1-2, with a weak D call TRBD1 (5 bases). The CDR3 has 14 residues. CDR1 is MDHEN, CDR2 SYDVKM, per germline. Deletions cut 3 bases from V and 0 bases from J, with 8 bases between. This CDR3 reads CASSLSGANYGYTF. The CDR3 nucleotides read TGTGCCAGCAGTTTGTCGGGGGCTAACTATGGCTACACCTTC.

This clone occurred a few times. V usage is TRBV19 and J usage is TRBJ1-5, with D hard to call. Germline V CDR1 and CDR2: LNHDA, SQIVND (reference sequence). The germline V and J ends were trimmed by 3 bases and 5 bases, with 11 bases remaining between them. This CDR3 has 14 amino acids. CDR3 nucleotide sequence: TGTGCCAGTAGTATCCCGGGATCCGATCAGCCCCAGCATTTT. It encodes CASSIPGSDQPQHF.

This clone occurred once. The rearrangement joins TRBV6-5 to TRBJ2-5, with D tentatively TRBD2 (5 bases). Germline V gene lookup returns CDR1 MNHEY and CDR2 SVGAGI. V lost 2 bases, J lost 7 bases, and 20 bases lay in between. The CDR3 length is 16 residues. The DNA of the CDR3 is TGTGCCAGCAGTTACACTCCTGGACCGCACCGGGGGACCCAGTACTTC. Its protein product is CASSYTPGPHRGTQYF.

This clone occurred a few times. The chain has TRBV19 and TRBJ2-7; TRBD2 aligns across 8 bases. This CDR3 is 15 amino acids long. V was clipped by 9 bases and J by 2 bases; unmatched bases: 12. The germline V gene has CDR1 LNHDA and CDR2 SQIVND (reference sequence). The chain's CDR3 is CASSISSGGAYEQYF. The CDR3 nucleotides read TGTGCCAGCTCAATTTCGTCGGGAGGGGCCTACGAGCAGTACTTC.

This clone appeared a few times. The chain employs TRBV5-1 and TRBJ1-1; D gene ambiguous. CDR3 length: 14 amino acids. Germline CDR1 is SGHRS and CDR2 is YFSETQ. V gave up 0 bases and J gave up 0 bases, with 6 bases separating them. The CDR3 loop is CASSLGGLNTEAFF. The DNA for the CDR3 is TGCGCCAGCAGCTTGGGAGGGTTGAACACTGAAGCTTTCTTT.

J is TRBJ1-1 and V is TRBV7-9; 7 bases fit TRBD1. The V and J ends lost 5 bases and 0 bases, in that order; junction bases with no gene match: 3. Germline lookup yields CDR1 SEHNR and CDR2 FQNEAQ (reference sequence). This CDR3 spans 14 amino acids. In nucleotides, the CDR3 is TGTGCCAGCAGCCCGGACAGGCTGAACACTGAAGCTTTCTTT. This sequence encodes CASSPDRLNTEAFF.

This clone was observed a handful of times. This chain links TRBV28 with TRBJ2-5, with 8 bases aligning to TRBD1. Unmatched junction bases numbered 11, after V lost 5 bases and J lost 3 bases. The CDR3 runs to 16 residues. Per germline, CDR1 MDHEN and CDR2 SYDVKM. The CDR3 DNA sequence: TGTGCCAGCAGTACAAGGTGGACAGGGTCTGAAGAGACCCAGTACTTC. Amino acid sequence: CASSTRWTGSEETQYF. Filled out from reference TRBV28 and TRBJ2-5, the complete variable domain reads DVKVTQSSRYLVKRTGEKVFLECVQDMDHENMFWYRQDPGLGLRLIYFSYDVKMKEKGDIPEGYSVSREKKERFSLILESASTNQTSMYLCASSTRWTGSEETQYFGPGTRLLVL.

This chain connects TRBV10-3 to TRBJ1-5; TRBD1 aligns across 8 bases. The trim removed 8 bases at V and 3 bases at J, leaving 9 bases unmatched. CDR1 is ENHRY, CDR2 SYGVKD, per germline. This CDR3 region has 15 residues. The CDR3: CAIGMTGDINQPQHF. CDR3 bases: TGTGCCATCGGAATGACAGGGGATATCAATCAGCCCCAGCATTTT.

In its sample, this clone was seen a few times. V is TRBV4-3 and J is TRBJ2-3; D ambiguous. Trimming removed 0 bases from V and 0 bases from J, with 7 bases in between. This CDR3 has 15 amino acids. Germline lookup yields CDR1 LGHNA and CDR2 YSLEER. The CDR3 is CASSQDTPSTDTQYF. CDR3 nucleotides: TGCGCCAGCAGCCAAGATACTCCAAGCACAGATACGCAGTATTTT.

This clone was detected once. The chain is built from TRBV10-3 and TRBJ2-5; 7 nucleotides align to TRBD1. J was trimmed by 4 bases and V by 6 bases; bases with no gene match: 5. The CDR3 has 13 amino acids. The germline V gene has CDR1 ENHRY and CDR2 SYGVKD. DNA for the CDR3: TGTGCCATCAGGGAGACAGGGCGAGAGACCCAGTACTTC. It specifies CAIRETGRETQYF.

This chain uses TRBV2 with TRBJ1-2; 10 nucleotides line up with TRBD1. The length of the CDR3 is 16 residues. Germline CDR1 is SNHLY and CDR2 is FYNNEI. V lost 4 bases to trimming and J lost 4 bases; unmatched junction nucleotides: 9. CDR3 nucleotides: TGTGCCAGCAGTGGGGGACAGGGGCCCTCAGGCTATGGCTACACCTTC. Translated, it gives CASSGGQGPSGYGYTF.

The chain carries TRBV15 and TRBJ2-3; D is possibly TRBD1 (6 bases). In germline, CDR1 is LNHNV, CDR2 YYDKDF (reference sequence). The CDR3 consists of 13 residues. The V end lost 6 bases, the J end lost 0 bases, and 7 bases lay between the germline ends. CDR3 residues: CATRTGSTDTQYF. The DNA of the CDR3 is TGTGCCACCAGGACAGGTAGCACAGATACGCAGTATTTT.

The chain has TRBV28 and TRBJ2-5; 9 bases line up with TRBD1. The CDR3 runs 16 residues. V lost 6 bases and J lost 3; bases outside the gene matches: 11. Germline lookup yields CDR1 MDHEN and CDR2 SYDVKM. In DNA form, the CDR3 reads TGTGCCAGCAGGCCGGGACAGGGAAGAGGGGAAGAGACCCAGTACTTC. Its protein product is CASRPGQGRGEETQYF.

The chain links TRBV4-3 to TRBJ2-1, with a tentative D call TRBD1 (6 bases). The CDR3 has 14 residues. Germline assignment: CDR1 LGHNA and CDR2 YSLEER. The V gene lost 0 bases and the J gene lost 7 bases, with 10 bases spanning the gap. CDR3 region: CASSQEWGRNEQFF. In DNA form, the CDR3 reads TGCGCCAGCAGCCAAGAATGGGGGCGTAATGAGCAGTTCTTC.

The J gene is TRBJ1-2, the V gene TRBV9; D not resolved. The CDR3 sequence is 13 residues long. Trimming stripped 4 bases from V and 4 bases from J, with 11 bases between. Germline CDR1 is SGDLS and CDR2 is YYNGEE. The CDR3 DNA reads as TGTGCCAGCAGCTTCCGGGGAAGCTATGGCTACACCTTC. Its protein is CASSFRGSYGYTF.

This clone has a handful of counts. The chain joins TRBV30 to TRBJ1-2, with D uncertain. The CDR3 contains 13 residues. CDR1 is GTSNPN, CDR2 SVGIG, per germline (reference sequence). V was shortened by 3 bases and J by 9 bases, with 17 bases between the two germline ends. The CDR3 protein is CAWSRRLSMRYTF. As DNA, the CDR3 is TGTGCCTGGAGCCGCAGACTGTCTATGCGCTACACCTTC. Based on the CDR3 plus reference TRBV30 and TRBJ1-2, the full variable domain is SQTIHQWPATLVQPVGSPLSLECTVEGTSNPNLYWYRQAAGRGLQLLFYSVGIGQISSEVPQNLSASRPQDRQFILSSKKLLLSDSGFYLCAWSRRLSMRYTFGSGTRLTVV.

V usage is TRBV25-1 and J usage is TRBJ1-5, with 8 bases fitting TRBD1. V trimming: 5 bases; J trimming: 7 bases; junction bases outside the gene matches: 10. CDR1 MGHDK and CDR2 SYGVNS come from the germline V gene. This CDR3 has 15 amino acids. The CDR3 spells CASSNRTGNSQPQHF. The CDR3 nucleotides are TGTGCCAGCAGTAACCGGACAGGGAATTCCCAGCCCCAGCATTTT.

The gene calls are TRBV7-9 and TRBJ1-2; 8 positions agree with TRBD1. V lost 4 bases and J lost 8; bases outside the gene matches: 9. The CDR3 has 14 amino acids. Germline V gene data show CDR1 as SEHNR and CDR2 as FQNEAQ (reference sequence). The CDR3, as DNA: TGTGCCAGCAGCTCCTATCTCAGGGGGCAAGGCTACACCTTC. It is translated as CASSSYLRGQGYTF.

The chain has TRBV5-1 and TRBJ2-7; 8 bases match TRBD1. Trimming cost V 5 bases and J 7 bases; bases outside gene matches: 17. Germline lookup yields CDR1 SGHRS and CDR2 YFSETQ. This CDR3 has 16 residues. Here the CDR3 DNA reads TGCGCCAGCAGTCCCGGCGGGACAGGCAACTTTGGGGAGCAGTACTTC. Its protein is CASSPGGTGNFGEQYF.

The chain couples TRBV7-3 to TRBJ2-2; D may be TRBD1 (5 bases). Trimming shortened V by 5 bases and J by 5 bases, and 18 bases separated the two germline ends. Germline loops: CDR1 SGHTA, CDR2 FQGTGA. The CDR3 has 16 residues. The CDR3 spells CASSSLVQGNTGELFF. As DNA, the CDR3 is TGTGCCAGCAGCAGTCTTGTCCAGGGTAATACCGGGGAGCTGTTTTTT.

The CDR3 DNA follows: TGTGCCAGCAGTTTATTGTCGAGCAGGGATCAGCCCCAGCATTTT. Encoded protein: CASSLLSSRDQPQHF. The chain employs TRBV27 and TRBJ1-5, with D possibly being TRBD1 (5 bases). V shed 1 base and J shed 5 bases, with 12 bases lying between them. Germline CDR1 and CDR2: MNHEY and SMNVEV (reference sequence). The CDR3 is 15 residues long.

This rearrangement joins TRBV9 to TRBJ1-2; D not certain. Germline values: CDR1 SGDLS, CDR2 YYNGEE. The CDR3 length is 14 residues. Trimming cost V 0 bases and J 4 bases, with 10 bases left between them. The CDR3 sequence is CASSVEPRPYGYTF. Here the CDR3 DNA reads TGTGCCAGCAGCGTAGAGCCGAGGCCCTATGGCTACACCTTC.

The chain couples TRBV7-2 to TRBJ2-4; TRBD2 is a possible D gene (5 bases). This CDR3 spans 13 amino acids. V was pared by 5 bases and J by 6 bases, with 11 bases between. Germline V gene data show CDR1 as SGHTA and CDR2 as FQGNSA. The CDR3 region has the DNA TGTGCCAGCAGCACCCGGGAATTAAACATTCAGTACTTC. It encodes CASSTRELNIQYF.